This paragraph covers one T cell receptor (beta chain) sequence. V trimming: 5 bases; J trimming: 5 bases; junction bases outside the gene matches: 8. This CDR3 spans 14 amino acids. The germline gives CDR1 MNHEY, CDR2 SVGAGI. This sample was taken from a study of T-cell memory formation after mild COVID-19. A 5'RACE reaction primed in the constant segment made cDNA libraries of TCR alpha and TCR beta, and these carried sample barcodes and UMIs. One entry per CDR3 protein results from TCRdb running MiXCR on the 5' RACE reads. Counted here are fewer than 500,000 distinct CDR3 sequences, around 27% occurring once; the ten biggest clones make up under 15%.

This TCR was recovered from an adult woman who had mild COVID-19 (a few samples of this study predate the infection). Cell type and time point are not known. The chain joins TRBV6-5 to TRBJ1-2; 7 bases agree with TRBD1. Sequenced material: PBMCs or a T cell subset sorted from them (not recorded which). This chain's CDR3 is CASSRTGTVYGYTF. The DNA for the CDR3 is TGTGCCAGCAGTCGTACCGGGACAGTGTATGGCTACACCTTC.